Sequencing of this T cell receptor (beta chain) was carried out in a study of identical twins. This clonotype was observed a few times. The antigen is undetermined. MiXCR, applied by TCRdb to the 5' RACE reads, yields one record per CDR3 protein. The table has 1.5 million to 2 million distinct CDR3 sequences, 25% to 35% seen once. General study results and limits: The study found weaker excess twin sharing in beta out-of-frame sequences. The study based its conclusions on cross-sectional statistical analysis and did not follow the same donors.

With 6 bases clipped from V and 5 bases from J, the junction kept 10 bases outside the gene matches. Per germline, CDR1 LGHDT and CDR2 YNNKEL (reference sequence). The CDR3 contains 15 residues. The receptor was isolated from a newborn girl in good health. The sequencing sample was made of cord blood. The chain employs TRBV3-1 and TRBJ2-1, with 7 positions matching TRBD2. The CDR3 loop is CASRQSGAFHNEQFF. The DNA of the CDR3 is TGTGCCAGCAGGCAGAGCGGGGCTTTCCACAATGAGCAGTTCTTC.